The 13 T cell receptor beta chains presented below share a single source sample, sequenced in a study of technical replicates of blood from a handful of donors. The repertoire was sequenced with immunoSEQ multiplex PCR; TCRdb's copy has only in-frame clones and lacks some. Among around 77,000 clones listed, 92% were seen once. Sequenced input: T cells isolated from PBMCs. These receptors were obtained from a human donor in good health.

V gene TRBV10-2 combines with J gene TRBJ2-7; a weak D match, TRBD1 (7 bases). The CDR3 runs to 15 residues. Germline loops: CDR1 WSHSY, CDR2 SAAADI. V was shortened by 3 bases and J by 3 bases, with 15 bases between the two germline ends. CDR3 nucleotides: TGCGCCAGCAGTGACCGCGGGACAGCGTACTACGAGCAGTACTTC. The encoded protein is CASSDRGTAYYEQYF.

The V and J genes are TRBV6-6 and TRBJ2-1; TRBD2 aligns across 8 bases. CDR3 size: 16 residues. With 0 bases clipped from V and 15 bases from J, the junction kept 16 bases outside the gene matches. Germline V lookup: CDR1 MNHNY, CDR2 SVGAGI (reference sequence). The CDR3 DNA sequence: TGTGCCAGCAGTTACTCGAATCCGGGTAGCGGGGACAAGGGGTTCTTC. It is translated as CASSYSNPGSGDKGFF.

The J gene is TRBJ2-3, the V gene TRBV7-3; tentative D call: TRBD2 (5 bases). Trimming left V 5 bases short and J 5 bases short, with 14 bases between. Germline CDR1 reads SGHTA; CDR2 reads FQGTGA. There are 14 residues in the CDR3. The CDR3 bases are TGTGCCAGCAGCCACAATGGGAGAGAAGATACGCAGTATTTT. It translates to CASSHNGREDTQYF.

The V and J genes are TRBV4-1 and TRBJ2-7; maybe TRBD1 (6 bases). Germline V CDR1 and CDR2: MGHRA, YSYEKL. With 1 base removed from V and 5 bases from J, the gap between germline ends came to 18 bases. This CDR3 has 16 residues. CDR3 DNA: TGCGCCAGCAGCCAAGGGGTACAGGGTAGTCGTAACGAGCAGTACTTC. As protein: CASSQGVQGSRNEQYF.

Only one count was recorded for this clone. The CDR3, as DNA: TGTGCCAGCAGTGATAGAGCGGGAGGGGTCAGTAATGAGCAGTTCTTC. Translation gives CASSDRAGGVSNEQFF. The V and J genes are TRBV25-1 and TRBJ2-1; 10 nucleotides line up with TRBD2. V was clipped by 3 bases and J by 7 bases; unmatched bases: 9. This CDR3 has 16 residues. Germline values: CDR1 MGHDK, CDR2 SYGVNS.

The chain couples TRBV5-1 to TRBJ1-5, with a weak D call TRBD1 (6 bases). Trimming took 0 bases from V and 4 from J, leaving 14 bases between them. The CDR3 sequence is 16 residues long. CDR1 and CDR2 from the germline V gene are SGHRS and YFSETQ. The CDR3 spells CASSLGVGAHNQPQHF. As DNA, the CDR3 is TGCGCCAGCAGCTTGGGGGTGGGGGCGCATAATCAGCCCCAGCATTTT.

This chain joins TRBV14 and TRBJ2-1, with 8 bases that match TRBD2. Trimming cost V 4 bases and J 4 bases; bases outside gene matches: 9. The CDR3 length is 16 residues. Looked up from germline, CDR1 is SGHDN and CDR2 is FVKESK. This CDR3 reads CASSPYYQREYNEQFF. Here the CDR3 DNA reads TGTGCCAGCAGCCCTTACTACCAGCGGGAGTACAATGAGCAGTTCTTC.

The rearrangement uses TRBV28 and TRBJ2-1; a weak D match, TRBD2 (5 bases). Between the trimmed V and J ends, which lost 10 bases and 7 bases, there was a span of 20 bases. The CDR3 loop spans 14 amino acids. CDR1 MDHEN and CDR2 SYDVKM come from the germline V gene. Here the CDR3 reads CATTGETPINEQFF. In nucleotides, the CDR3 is TGTGCCACAACCGGGGAGACCCCCATTAATGAGCAGTTCTTC.

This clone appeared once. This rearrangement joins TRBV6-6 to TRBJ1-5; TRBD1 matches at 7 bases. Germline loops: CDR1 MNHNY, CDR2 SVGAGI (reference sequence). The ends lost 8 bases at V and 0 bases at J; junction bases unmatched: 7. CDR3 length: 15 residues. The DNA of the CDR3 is TGTGCCAGCTTGGCGAGACAGGGTAGCAATCAGCCCCAGCATTTT. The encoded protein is CASLARQGSNQPQHF.

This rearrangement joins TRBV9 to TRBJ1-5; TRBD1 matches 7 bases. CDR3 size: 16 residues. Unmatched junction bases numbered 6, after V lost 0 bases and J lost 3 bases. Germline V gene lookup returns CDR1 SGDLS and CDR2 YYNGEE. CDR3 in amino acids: CASSVGGQTYNQPQHF. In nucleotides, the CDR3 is TGTGCCAGCAGCGTAGGGGGACAGACTTACAATCAGCCCCAGCATTTT. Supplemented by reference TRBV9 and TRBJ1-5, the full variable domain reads DSGVTQTPKHLITATGQRVTLRCSPRSGDLSVYWYQQSLDQGLQFLIQYYNGEERAKGNILERFSAQQFPDLHSELNLSSLELGDSALYFCASSVGGQTYNQPQHFGDGTRLSIL.

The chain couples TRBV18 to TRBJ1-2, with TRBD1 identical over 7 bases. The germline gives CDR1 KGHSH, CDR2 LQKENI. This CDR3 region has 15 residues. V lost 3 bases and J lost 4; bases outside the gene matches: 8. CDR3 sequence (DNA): TGTGCCAGCTCACCCCTTGACAGGGAGTCCTATGGCTACACCTTC. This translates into CASSPLDRESYGYTF.

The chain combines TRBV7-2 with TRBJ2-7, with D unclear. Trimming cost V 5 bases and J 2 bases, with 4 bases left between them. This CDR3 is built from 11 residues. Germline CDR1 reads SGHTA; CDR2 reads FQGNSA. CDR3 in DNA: TGTGCCAGCAGCGAGGCCTACGAGCAGTACTTC. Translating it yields CASSEAYEQYF. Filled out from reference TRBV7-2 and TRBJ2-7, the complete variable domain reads GAGVSQSPSNKVTEKGKDVELRCDPISGHTALYWYRQSLGQGLEFLIYFQGNSAPDKSGLPSDRFSAERTGGSVSTLTIQRTQQEDSAVYLCASSEAYEQYFGPGTRLTVT.

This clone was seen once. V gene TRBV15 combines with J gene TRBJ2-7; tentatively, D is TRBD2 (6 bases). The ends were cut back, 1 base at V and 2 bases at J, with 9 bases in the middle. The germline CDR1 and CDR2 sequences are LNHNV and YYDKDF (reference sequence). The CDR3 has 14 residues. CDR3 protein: CATSRGRDPYEQYF. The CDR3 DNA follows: TGTGCCACCAGCAGAGGGCGGGACCCCTACGAGCAGTACTTC.